This passage covers 6 T cell receptor beta chains from one sample sequenced in a study of blood T cell repertoires in COVID-19. Sequencing was performed with immunoSEQ multiplex PCR; in TCRdb, only in-frame clones are kept and a portion is missing. The repertoire has approximately 40,000 clones, 87% of them found once; the top ten carry approximately 4.5%. Sequences were obtained from peripheral blood. These receptors all stem from a man aged 60 to 75 with COVID-19, enrolled during active disease.

The chain uses TRBV19 and TRBJ1-4; D unclear. CDR1 and CDR2 (germline): LNHDA, SQIVND (reference sequence). The length of the CDR3 is 14 residues. Trimming stripped 7 bases from V and 5 bases from J, with 14 bases between. This CDR3 is CASMGVGRNEKLFF. DNA for the CDR3: TGTGCCAGTATGGGTGTGGGCAGGAATGAAAAACTGTTTTTT.

The chain combines TRBV19 with TRBJ1-1; TRBD1 matches 12 bases. Germline lookup yields CDR1 LNHDA and CDR2 SQIVND (reference sequence). The V segment lost 3 bases and the J segment 11 bases; nucleotides outside the gene matches: 13. The CDR3 has 16 residues. The CDR3 DNA reads as TGTGCCAGTAGTATGTCCCGGGACAGGGGGCGCGTGGATGCTTTCTTT. Protein: CASSMSRDRGRVDAFF.

The chain is built from TRBV7-2 and TRBJ2-3; 13 bases align to TRBD2. The CDR3 spans 17 residues. CDR1 and CDR2 from the germline V gene are SGHTA and FQGNSA. Trimming at V came to 3 bases and at J to 1 base, leaving 4 bases not matched to a gene. CDR3 bases: TGTGCCAGCAGCTTCCGACTAGCGGGAGGAGGCACAGATACGCAGTATTTT. The encoded protein is CASSFRLAGGGTDTQYF.

CDR3 DNA: TGTGCCAGCAGTACAACAGAGCCTAGCACAGATACGCAGTATTTT. Translation gives CASSTTEPSTDTQYF. The genes are TRBV28 and TRBJ2-3; D is uncertain. Germline values: CDR1 MDHEN, CDR2 SYDVKM. V was pared by 5 bases and J by 0 bases, with 12 bases between. The CDR3 extends over 15 amino acids.

V gene TRBV28 combines with J gene TRBJ2-1; D perhaps matches TRBD2 (6 bases). In germline, CDR1 is MDHEN, CDR2 SYDVKM. Trimming pared 3 bases from V and 4 bases from J, leaving 13 bases between. The length of the CDR3 is 15 residues. The CDR3 spells CASSFTSPRYNEQFF. CDR3 sequence (DNA): TGTGCCAGCAGTTTTACTAGCCCCCGGTACAATGAGCAGTTCTTC.

V usage is TRBV28 and J usage is TRBJ1-1, with a tentative D call TRBD1 (6 bases). CDR1 is MDHEN and CDR2 is SYDVKM in the germline V gene. Trimming stripped 5 bases from V and 1 base from J, with 11 bases between. This CDR3 has 14 amino acids. CDR3 sequence: CASSRGGANTEAFF. The DNA for the CDR3 is TGTGCCAGCAGTCGGGGGGGCGCGAACACTGAAGCTTTCTTT.